The source of this TCR beta chain is a study of T cells in Graves' hyperthyroidism and ophthalmopathy. Study as a whole: It was at initial diagnosis, before any treatment, that peripheral blood was collected. Study-level findings and limits: Clonotypes that were expanded in thyroid above 0.001 mostly appeared in blood too.

Among the patients, aged 18 to 65, hyperthyroidism was newly diagnosed and had lasted under 2 months. Exclusion followed for patients with uncontrolled infection, other autoimmune disease, pregnancy or lactation. Germline values: CDR1 DFQATT, CDR2 SNEGSKA (reference sequence). The ends lost 4 bases at V and 5 bases at J; junction bases unmatched: 16. The CDR3 consists of 16 residues. This clonotype was recorded a few times. What it binds is unknown. The source material, RNA transcripts, was used to amplify TCR beta CDR3 regions. The study used the HTBI primer set for a first-round RT-PCR of the TCR CDR3. TCRdb re-analysed the multiplex PCR reads in MiXCR, keeping a single row per CDR3 protein. This table has fewer than 900,000 distinct CDR3 sequences, 16% appearing once.

The sequencing sample was made of blood. This chain joins TRBV20-1 and TRBJ2-7; 8 positions agree with TRBD2. The TCR was taken from a man between 18 and 35 years old with Graves' hyperthyroidism. Here the CDR3 DNA reads TGCAGTGCTACCAGAGCGACGGGCGGGAGGATGGACGAGCAGTACTTC. Residues: CSATRATGGRMDEQYF.